The 31 T cell receptor beta chains given below trace back to one sample, sequenced in a study of tumor-infiltrating lymphocytes in primary liver carcinoma. With a constant-region primer, TCR beta cDNA was made from around 520 ng of total RNA. Each TCR beta library was derived from three nested multiplex PCR rounds that employed slightly modified ARM-PCR. Both of the initial two PCR rounds ran for 10 cycles and employed TRBV1-TRBV30 forward primers alongside a C-beta reverse primer. TCRdb passed the multiplex PCR reads through MiXCR, listing each CDR3 protein once. The sample includes some 180,000 distinct CDR3 sequences, 50% to 75% seen only once; the top ten take about 70%. Both blood RNA, taken from unsorted whole blood, and germline DNA were extracted. Specimen: peripheral blood. The receptors were sampled from a man aged 35-49 years with primary liver carcinoma and hepatitis B virus infection.

Comments on this clonotype: A much more abundant neighbour one base away suggests this may be a read error. V gene TRBV12-3 or TRBV12-4 combines with J gene TRBJ2-7, with D possibly being TRBD1 (6 bases). This CDR3 is built from 13 residues. The CDR3 reads CASTLGGRDEQYF. The CDR3 region has the DNA TGTGCCAGCACTTTAGGGGGTAGGGACGAGCAGTACTTC.

Concerning this clonotype itself: A read error may explain this, as a much larger clone is one base away. Since the CDR3 does not end with the conserved phenylalanine or tryptophan, this likely comes from a read error. This chain connects TRBV6-2 or TRBV6-3 to TRBJ2-5; D not resolved. V lost 6 bases and J 3 bases, leaving 14 bases between the germline ends. CDR3 length equals 14 residues. CDR1 and CDR2 from the germline V gene are MNHEY and SVGEGT. The CDR3, as DNA: TGTGCCAGCAGCCCCCGAGGCTACGAAGAGACCCAGTACTTG. It translates to CASSPRGYEETQYL.

Note on this clonotype: The junction does not match germline at one end; this may be a read error. The chain is built from TRBV2 and TRBJ2-2; tentatively, D is TRBD2 (6 bases). CDR3 size: 13 residues. The germline CDR1 and CDR2 sequences are SNHLY and FYNNEI. CDR3 nucleotides: TGTGCCAGCGGGACTTCCTACACCGGGAAGCTGTTTTTT. It codes for CASGTSYTGKLFF. The variable domain in full, with the rest retrieved from reference TRBV2 and TRBJ2-2, is EPEVTQTPSHQVTQMGQEVILRCVPISNHLYFYWYRQILGQKVEFLVSFYNNEISEKSEIFDDQFSVERPDGSNFTLKIRSTKLEDSAMYFCASGTSYTGKLFFGEGSRLTVL.

This clonotype was observed a few times. The rearrangement uses TRBV6-5 and TRBJ1-2, with 7 bases fitting TRBD1. Germline V CDR1 and CDR2: MNHEY, SVGAGI. V was pared by 5 bases and J by 8 bases, with 5 bases of the junction left unmatched. The CDR3 is 12 amino acids. CDR3 nucleotides: TGTGCCAGCAGTGGGCGACAGGGCGGCTACACCTTC. Its protein is CASSGRQGGYTF.

With respect to this clonotype: A much larger clone is a single base away; this may be a read error. The rearrangement joins TRBV11-3 to TRBJ2-3, with D maybe TRBD1 (6 bases). This CDR3 region has 16 residues. Germline V gene data show CDR1 as SGHNT and CDR2 as YENEEA. In DNA form, the CDR3 reads TGTTCCAGCAGCTTAGAGGTGGGACAAGCAGGAGATACGCAGTATTTT. It encodes CSSSLEVGQAGDTQYF.

Details on this clonotype: Sequence at one end of the junction differs from germline and may be a read error. V gene TRBV11-1 combines with J gene TRBJ2-4, with D possibly being TRBD1 or TRBD2 (5 bases each). The CDR3 sequence is 14 residues long. The germline CDR1 and CDR2 sequences are SGHAT and FQDESV (reference sequence). This chain's CDR3 is CAGRSGRTKNIQYF. The CDR3 nucleotides read TGTGCCGGCAGATCGGGACGAACCAAAAACATTCAGTACTTC. Supplemented by reference TRBV11-1 and TRBJ2-4, the full variable domain reads EAEVAQSPRYKITEKSQAVAFWCDPISGHATLYWYRQILGQGPELLVQFQDESVVDDSQLPKDRFSAERLKGVDSTLKIQPAELGDSAMYLCAGRSGRTKNIQYFGAGTRLSVL.

In this sample, this clonotype turned up a few times. This chain links TRBV7-8 with TRBJ2-7; 12 nucleotides agree with TRBD2. Looked up from germline, CDR1 is SGHVS and CDR2 is FQNEAQ. The CDR3 runs to 15 residues. V was clipped by 4 bases and J by 3 bases; unmatched bases: 4. CDR3 protein: CASSSLAGGVYEQYF. The CDR3 nucleotides read TGTGCCAGCAGCTCCCTAGCGGGAGGGGTCTACGAGCAGTACTTC.

Note on this clonotype: At one end the junction does not follow the germline gene, possibly because of a read error. The chain couples TRBV14 to TRBJ1-3; D call uncertain. CDR3 length: 15 residues. CDR1 SGHDN and CDR2 FVKESK come from the germline V gene. The CDR3 coding sequence is TGTGCCAGCACCCAAGGGCAAGTTGCTGGAAACACCATATATTTT. Protein sequence: CASTQGQVAGNTIYF.

This clonotype showed up just a few times. The CDR3 reads CASSHGTGGDTQYF. The CDR3 DNA follows: TGTGCCAGCAGCCACGGGACAGGTGGAGATACGCAGTATTTT. This sequence joins TRBV5-4 and TRBJ2-3, with 8 bases identical to TRBD1. The germline gives CDR1 SGHNT, CDR2 YYREEE (reference sequence). This CDR3 spans 14 amino acids. V lost 4 bases and J lost 5; bases outside the gene matches: 6.

CDR3 nucleotide sequence: TGTGCCAGCAGCGACAGAAGCACAGATACGCAGTATTTT. This sequence encodes CASSDRSTDTQYF. The genes are TRBV6-5 and TRBJ2-3; perhaps TRBD1 as D (5 bases). Trimming took off 6 bases at V and 0 bases at J, with 7 bases between the two ends. The CDR3 is 13 residues long. Germline CDR1 and CDR2: MNHEY and SVGAGI.

As concerns this clonotype: Germline is not matched at one junction end, which may reflect a read error. The rearrangement uses TRBV11-2 and TRBJ1-2, with TRBD1 matching over 9 bases. This CDR3 has 16 amino acids. Germline CDR1 reads SGHAT; CDR2 reads FQNNGV. The CDR3 loop reads CACSSQGAIPNYGYTF. The CDR3, as DNA: TGTGCCTGCAGCTCACAGGGGGCCATCCCTAACTATGGCTACACTTTC.

V usage is TRBV28 and J usage is TRBJ2-7; D call uncertain. The CDR3 covers 12 residues. Germline assignment: CDR1 MDHEN and CDR2 SYDVKM. V lost 8 bases, J lost 2 bases, and 10 bases lay in between. CDR3 residues: CASFEYPYEQYF. As DNA, the CDR3 is TGTGCCAGCTTCGAGTATCCCTACGAGCAGTACTTC.

As regards this clonotype: A read error may produce the germline difference seen at one junction end. The chain is built from TRBV11-3 and TRBJ2-1; 9 nucleotides agree with TRBD2. Germline loops: CDR1 SGHNT, CDR2 YENEEA. This CDR3 is built from 15 residues. CDR3 sequence: CPSSPLAGAVNEQFF. The CDR3 bases are TGTCCCAGCAGCCCATTAGCGGGAGCGGTAAATGAGCAGTTCTTC. Combining the CDR3 with reference TRBV11-3 and TRBJ2-1 gives the whole variable domain EAGVVQSPRYKIIEKKQPVAFWCNPISGHNTLYWYLQNLGQGPELLIRYENEEAVDDSQLPKDRFSAERLKGVDSTLKIQPAELGDSAVYLCPSSPLAGAVNEQFFGPGTRLTVL.

A remark on this clonotype: A much larger clone differs by one base, so this may be a read error. The V call is TRBV6-5, the J call TRBJ2-7; D possibly corresponds to TRBD1 (6 bases). With 5 bases removed from V and 6 bases from J, the gap between germline ends came to 11 bases. Germline V gives CDR1 MNHEY, CDR2 SVGAGI. The CDR3 is 12 amino acids. As DNA, the CDR3 is TGTGCCAGCAGTGCCGGACAGTCCGAGCAGTACTTC. This translates into CASSAGQSEQYF.

This rearrangement joins TRBV6-2 or TRBV6-3 to TRBJ1-1, with TRBD1 matching over 7 bases. CDR3 size: 14 residues. The V segment lost 6 bases and the J segment 1 base; nucleotides outside the gene matches: 5. From germline, CDR1 is MNHEY and CDR2 SVGEGT. The CDR3 here is CASSLQGKNTEAFF. The CDR3 region has the DNA TGTGCCAGCAGCTTACAGGGGAAGAACACTGAAGCTTTCTTT.

The chain carries TRBV4-1 and TRBJ2-1; TRBD2 matches 12 bases. Germline loops: CDR1 MGHRA, CDR2 YSYEKL. There are 16 residues in the CDR3. J lost 5 bases, V lost 3 bases, and 5 bases had no gene match. CDR3 sequence (DNA): TGCGCCAGCAGCCAGGCGGGGACTAGCGGGCACAATGAGCAGTTCTTC. Encoded protein: CASSQAGTSGHNEQFF.

This clonotype was recorded many times. The CDR3 is CSVARYNEQFF. CDR3 DNA sequence: TGCAGCGTTGCGAGATACAATGAGCAGTTCTTC. V usage is TRBV29-1 and J usage is TRBJ2-1, with no clear D. The germline CDR1 and CDR2 sequences are SQVTM and ANQGSEA. Trimming cost V 4 bases and J 4 bases, with 5 bases left between them. The length of the CDR3 is 11 residues.

The chain joins TRBV6-5 to TRBJ2-7; TRBD1 matches at 9 bases. Per germline, CDR1 MNHEY and CDR2 SVGAGI. Trimming removed 1 base from V and 7 bases from J; junction bases left unmatched: 8. The CDR3 is 15 residues long. DNA of the CDR3: TGTGCCAGCAGTTACTTCCTACAGGGGGCTCAAGAGCAGTACTTC. This translates into CASSYFLQGAQEQYF.

The chain combines TRBV6-5 with TRBJ2-7; possible D gene TRBD1, 7 bases. Trimming cost V 5 bases and J 7 bases, with 21 bases left between them. This CDR3 is 15 amino acids long. Germline loops: CDR1 MNHEY, CDR2 SVGAGI. The DNA for the CDR3 is TGTGCCAGCAGTCGGAGGGACAGTCTTCCGGGGGAGCAGTACTTC. Its translation: CASSRRDSLPGEQYF.

As for this clonotype: A much larger clonotype is one base distant, so this may be a read error. Since the CDR3 does not end with the conserved phenylalanine or tryptophan, this likely comes from a read error. V gene TRBV29-1 combines with J gene TRBJ2-1; no reliable D call. V was trimmed by 7 bases and J by 6 bases, leaving 13 bases between them. This CDR3 is built from 12 residues. CDR1 and CDR2 (germline): SQVTM, ANQGSEA. The CDR3 region is CSASVWGNEQFL. DNA for the CDR3: TGCAGCGCGAGCGTGTGGGGCAATGAGCAGTTCCTC.

Concerning this clonotype: The conserved phenylalanine or tryptophan normally closing the CDR3 is absent here, so this likely arose from a read error. This chain uses TRBV4-1 with TRBJ2-1; D unresolved. Germline CDR1 reads MGHRA; CDR2 reads YSYEKL. This CDR3 has 16 amino acids. The V and J ends lost 0 bases and 0 bases respectively, with 9 bases between them. As DNA, the CDR3 is TGCGCCAGCAGCCAAGATCGGACCCCCTCCTACAATGAGCAGTTCTCC. Translated: CASSQDRTPSYNEQFS.

The count of this clonotype is one. Because it lacks the conserved phenylalanine or tryptophan at the end, this CDR3 is likely a read error. The DNA is omitted, as the CDR3 cannot be located on it reliably, and the CDR3 follows TCRdb's listing. V usage is TRBV6-2 or TRBV6-3 and J usage is TRBJ2-5. The CDR3 is made up of 11 amino acids, end residues included. CDR1 and CDR2 from the germline V gene are MNHEY and SVGEGT. The CDR3 reads CVSSPEETKYL.

The sample holds a few counts of this clonotype. V usage is TRBV5-1 and J usage is TRBJ2-1, with D unresolved. Germline V gives CDR1 SGHRS, CDR2 YFSETQ. The length of the CDR3 is 13 residues. V was cut by 0 bases and J by 5 bases, with 6 bases left in between. The CDR3 bases are TGCGCCAGCAGCTTGGCTCACGACAATGAGCAGTTCTTC. Its translation: CASSLAHDNEQFF.

This clonotype was counted between two and nine times. The rearrangement links TRBV6-5 to TRBJ2-3, with 9 bases lining up with TRBD1. CDR1 and CDR2 (germline): MNHEY, SVGAGI. This CDR3 spans 13 amino acids. The V gene end was trimmed by 8 bases and the J gene end by 3 bases; junction bases not matched to a gene: 3. CDR3 residues: CASRGTGTDTQYF. The CDR3 region has the DNA TGTGCCAGCCGTGGGACAGGGACAGATACGCAGTATTTT.

This clonotype occurred a few times. The rearrangement links TRBV6-1 to TRBJ2-5, with D tentatively TRBD1 (6 bases). V lost 10 bases, J lost 1 base, and 19 bases lay in between. This CDR3 is built from 15 residues. Germline V gene lookup returns CDR1 MNHNS and CDR2 SASEGT. The DNA of the CDR3 is TGTGCCATCGAACAGGGCTTCGGTTTCCAAGAGACCCAGTACTTC. It specifies CAIEQGFGFQETQYF.

This clonotype was observed many times. A much bigger clone sits one base away, suggesting this may be a read error. The chain has TRBV11-2 and TRBJ2-1, with D unclear. The CDR3 spans 12 residues. Trimming pared 5 bases from V and 14 bases from J, leaving 16 bases between. Germline-derived CDR1 and CDR2 are SGHAT and FQNNGV. CDR3 region: CASSHDLKVEFF. CDR3 DNA sequence: TGTGCCAGCAGCCACGACCTAAAGGTTGAGTTCTTC.

The chain combines TRBV13 with TRBJ2-3; TRBD1 might be the D (6 bases). V lost 2 bases to trimming and J lost 8 bases, with 11 bases between them. Germline V gives CDR1 PRHDT, CDR2 FYEKMQ (reference sequence). The CDR3 is made up of 13 amino acids. The CDR3 reads CASSLPGAGTQYF. The CDR3 DNA reads TGTGCCAGCAGCTTACCAGGGGCAGGTACGCAGTATTTT.

This clonotype was observed a single time. At one of its ends the junction is not consistent with the germline gene, which may arise from a read error. The chain combines TRBV14 with TRBJ2-7; D call uncertain. Germline V gene lookup returns CDR1 SGHDN and CDR2 FVKESK. The CDR3 consists of 15 residues. The CDR3 is CASSQDRVRTYEQHF. CDR3 sequence (DNA): TGTGCCAGCAGCCAAGATCGGGTCAGAACCTACGAACAGCACTTC. Full variable domain (missing parts from reference TRBV14 and TRBJ2-7): EAGVTQFPSHSVIEKGQTVTLRCDPISGHDNLYWYRRVMGKEIKFLLHFVKESKQDESGMPNNRFLAERTGGTYSTLKVQPAELEDSGVYFCASSQDRVRTYEQHFGPGTRLTVT.

The rearrangement joins TRBV6-1 to TRBJ2-1, with D unclear. Germline lookup yields CDR1 MNHNS and CDR2 SASEGT. Deletions cut 10 bases from V and 0 bases from J, with 13 bases between. CDR3 length: 14 amino acids. CDR3 region: CAIHMGHSYNEQFF. CDR3 DNA sequence: TGTGCCATCCACATGGGTCACTCCTACAATGAGCAGTTCTTC.

The V and J genes are TRBV28 and TRBJ2-1, with a tentative D call TRBD1 (6 bases). Germline lookup yields CDR1 MDHEN and CDR2 SYDVKM. V was shortened by 5 bases and J by 12 bases, with 20 bases between the two germline ends. This CDR3 spans 14 amino acids. CDR3 region: CASSTTSGVYGQFF. Written as DNA, the CDR3 is TGTGCCAGCAGTACTACCTCAGGGGTGTACGGGCAGTTCTTC.

This clonotype was observed a few times. The V gene is TRBV6-1, the J gene TRBJ1-4; 10 bases match TRBD1. The CDR3 runs 15 residues. Germline V CDR1 and CDR2: MNHNS, SASEGT. Germline trimming cut 7 bases from V and 5 bases from J; bases unmatched to any gene: 7. The CDR3 loop is CASNPDRGRNEKLFF. As DNA, the CDR3 is TGTGCCAGCAACCCCGACAGGGGGCGAAATGAAAAACTGTTTTTT.